Listed here are 25 T cell receptor beta chains from one sample, sequenced in a study of cytomegalovirus exposure and HLA in healthy donors. Produced via immunoSEQ multiplex PCR; TCRdb's table is partial and in-frame only. Of under 50,000 clones in the sample, approximately 95% were seen once. Sequenced: PBMCs. The source of these receptors is a woman under 30 in good health and CMV-seropositive.

The chain links TRBV25-1 to TRBJ2-7; no reliable D call. The CDR3 has 13 amino acids. CDR1 and CDR2 (germline): MGHDK, SYGVNS. With 6 bases removed from V and 0 bases from J, the gap between germline ends came to 9 bases. The DNA for the CDR3 is TGTGCCAGCAGGGTCGAGTCCTCCTACGAGCAGTACTTC. As protein: CASRVESSYEQYF.

V gene TRBV28 combines with J gene TRBJ2-1, with 10 bases identical to TRBD2. V trimming: 6 bases; J trimming: 8 bases; junction bases outside the gene matches: 13. This CDR3 is built from 16 residues. The germline gives CDR1 MDHEN, CDR2 SYDVKM. In DNA form, the CDR3 reads TGTGCCAGCAGGCTGGGTGGAGCGGGAGGGCCGGATGAGCAGTTCTTC. Amino acid sequence: CASRLGGAGGPDEQFF.

This chain links TRBV10-2 with TRBJ2-3; 7 bases are shared with TRBD2. Trimming removed 6 bases from V and 2 bases from J; junction bases left unmatched: 5. This CDR3 has 14 amino acids. The V gene's germline CDR1 is WSHSY and CDR2 SAAADI. CDR3 in DNA: TGCGCCAGCAGAGCAGCGGGAATCACAGATACGCAGTATTTT. Translation gives CASRAAGITDTQYF.

The rearrangement uses TRBV7-9 and TRBJ2-3, with 10 bases matching TRBD1. This CDR3 comprises 18 residues. CDR1 SEHNR and CDR2 FQNEAQ come from the germline V gene (reference sequence). V lost 5 bases and J lost 0; bases outside the gene matches: 11. The CDR3 region is CASSLGRDRGVSTDTQYF. The CDR3 nucleotides read TGTGCCAGCAGCCTTGGCCGGGACAGGGGTGTGAGCACAGATACGCAGTATTTT.

This chain uses TRBV21-1 with TRBJ2-1; the D call of TRBD1 is as the table states it, not checked on the DNA. TRBV21-1 is a recognized pseudogene. The CDR3 spans 17 residues. CDR3: CASSRKEEQGAQNEQFF. The CDR3 DNA reads as TGTGCCAGCAGCCGAAAGGAGGAACAGGGGGCGCAGAATGAGCAGTTCTTC.

The chain joins TRBV6-4 to TRBJ2-3, with 9 positions matching TRBD1. The CDR3 covers 13 residues. J was trimmed by 4 bases and V by 4 bases; bases with no gene match: 0. Germline CDR1 and CDR2: MRHNA and SNTAGT. CDR3 region: CASSGQGADTQYF. The DNA for the CDR3 is TGTGCCAGCAGTGGACAGGGGGCAGATACGCAGTATTTT.

The V and J genes are TRBV5-4 and TRBJ2-1, with TRBD2 as a possible D gene (7 bases). V lost 3 bases, J lost 2 bases, and 12 bases lay in between. The germline CDR1 and CDR2 sequences are SGHNT and YYREEE (reference sequence). The CDR3 contains 15 residues. In DNA, the CDR3 is TGTGCCAGCAGCTGGGAGGGGGAGGCCTACAATGAGCAGTTCTTC. Protein sequence: CASSWEGEAYNEQFF.

V and J are TRBV7-3 and TRBJ2-1, with 8 bases lining up with TRBD2. The CDR3 has 16 residues. The V and J ends lost 0 bases and 9 bases, in that order; junction bases with no gene match: 10. The V gene's germline CDR1 is SGHTA and CDR2 FQGTGA. The CDR3 reads CASSLTPGGGNGEQFF. The CDR3 DNA sequence: TGTGCCAGCAGCTTAACCCCGGGGGGGGGCAACGGTGAGCAGTTCTTC.

The chain combines TRBV5-6 with TRBJ2-3; 11 bases fit TRBD2. This CDR3 has 16 residues. Germline CDR1 is SGHDT and CDR2 is YYEEEE. Germline trimming cut 2 bases from V and 2 bases from J; bases unmatched to any gene: 4. In nucleotides, the CDR3 is TGTGCCAGCAGCTTCTTGGGACTAGCGGACACAGATACGCAGTATTTT. Its protein is CASSFLGLADTDTQYF. Filled out from reference TRBV5-6 and TRBJ2-3, the complete variable domain reads DAGVTQSPTHLIKTRGQQVTLRCSPKSGHDTVSWYQQALGQGPQFIFQYYEEEERQRGNFPDRFSGHQFPNYSSELNVNALLLGDSALYLCASSFLGLADTDTQYFGPGTRLTVL.

The chain combines TRBV9 with TRBJ1-1; no clear D. Between the trimmed V and J ends, which lost 3 bases and 5 bases, there was a span of 11 bases. CDR3 size: 13 residues. Germline CDR1 and CDR2: SGDLS and YYNGEE. The CDR3 loop reads CASSGEGGTEAFF. DNA of the CDR3: TGTGCCAGCAGCGGAGAGGGAGGGACTGAAGCTTTCTTT.

The rearrangement links TRBV5-4 to TRBJ2-3; perhaps TRBD2 as D (5 bases). Germline CDR1 SGHNT, CDR2 YYREEE (reference sequence). This CDR3 comprises 13 residues. The germline V and J ends were trimmed by 4 bases and 1 base, with 7 bases remaining between them. The CDR3 DNA sequence: TGTGCCAGCAGCGCGGGTCGCACAGATACGCAGTATTTT. Protein: CASSAGRTDTQYF.

The V call is TRBV4-1, the J call TRBJ2-6; 9 nucleotides line up with TRBD2. The CDR3 spans 20 residues. V shed 1 base and J 2 bases; nucleotides not matched to a gene: 12. Per germline, CDR1 MGHRA and CDR2 YSYEKL. The CDR3 region has the DNA TGCGCCAGCAGCCAAGCGTCATCCCCAGCGGGAGGTACTGGGGCCAACGTCCTGACTTTC. It translates to CASSQASSPAGGTGANVLTF.

V is TRBV5-6 and J is TRBJ2-1; no reliable D call. CDR3 length: 14 residues. Germline-derived CDR1 and CDR2 are SGHDT and YYEEEE. V was trimmed by 6 bases and J by 4 bases, leaving 14 bases between them. In nucleotides, the CDR3 is TGTGCCAGCACCCCGCCGGGTGGTTACAATGAGCAGTTCTTC. Translating it yields CASTPPGGYNEQFF.

The gene calls are TRBV11-2 and TRBJ1-1, with 8 bases fitting TRBD1. Germline loops: CDR1 SGHAT, CDR2 FQNNGV. This CDR3 has 16 amino acids. Losses at the gene ends were 2 bases for V and 4 bases for J; bases not matched to a gene: 9. CDR3 sequence reads: CASSLKFGQGVTEAFF. The DNA for the CDR3 is TGTGCCAGCAGCTTAAAGTTCGGACAGGGCGTCACTGAAGCTTTCTTT.

The CDR3 reads CASSDQGLATDTQYF. The CDR3 DNA reads as TGTGCCAGCAGTGACCAAGGACTAGCTACAGATACGCAGTATTTT. The V gene is TRBV6-4, the J gene TRBJ2-3; 8 bases line up with TRBD2. Trimming at V came to 2 bases and at J to 3 bases, leaving 4 bases not matched to a gene. This CDR3 comprises 15 residues. CDR1 is MRHNA, CDR2 SNTAGT, per germline.

Remarks on this clone: Sequence at one end of the junction differs from germline and may be a read error. This sequence joins TRBV7-7 and TRBJ2-1, with 10 bases aligning to TRBD1. The CDR3 totals 15 residues. Germline assignment: CDR1 SSHAT and CDR2 FNYEAQ (reference sequence). CDR3 sequence reads: CASSSNPGQGSEQFF. The DNA of the CDR3 is TGTGCTAGCAGCTCCAACCCGGGACAGGGGTCGGAGCAGTTCTTC.

This rearrangement joins TRBV7-6 to TRBJ2-7; perhaps TRBD2 as D (6 bases). Trimming removed 5 bases at V and 9 bases at J, with 32 bases between. The CDR3 consists of 18 residues. CDR1 SGHVS and CDR2 FNYEAQ come from the germline V gene. The CDR3 bases are TGTGCCAGCAGCCTAGGGGTCGGAGGTACGGGAGAGTTCGTGATGCAGTACTTC. Amino acids: CASSLGVGGTGEFVMQYF.

V usage is TRBV5-1 and J usage is TRBJ2-3, with 9 bases matching TRBD2. V was pared by 4 bases and J by 2 bases, with 14 bases of the junction left unmatched. The CDR3 covers 18 residues. Germline V CDR1 and CDR2: SGHRS, YFSETQ. The CDR3 loop reads CASSPNPAGGQPTDTQYF. In DNA, the CDR3 is TGCGCCAGCAGCCCGAATCCAGCGGGAGGCCAACCCACAGATACGCAGTATTTT.

The J gene is TRBJ1-2, the V gene TRBV19; D uncertain. Germline loops: CDR1 LNHDA, CDR2 SQIVND (reference sequence). The CDR3 consists of 12 residues. V dropped 1 base and J dropped 7 bases, with 7 bases sitting between them. The CDR3 bases are TGTGCCAGTAGTATAGGAGGTTCTGGCTACACCTTC. Protein product: CASSIGGSGYTF.

The chain has TRBV7-8 and TRBJ2-7, with TRBD2 matching over 9 bases. Trimming at V came to 5 bases and at J to 4 bases, leaving 3 bases not matched to a gene. The CDR3 spans 13 residues. Germline assignment: CDR1 SGHVS and CDR2 FQNEAQ. As DNA, the CDR3 is TGTGCCAGCAGCCGCACTAGCGGGTACGAGCAGTACTTC. Translated, it gives CASSRTSGYEQYF.

DNA of the CDR3: TGTGCCAGCAGCCTGGACAGGGGGCTACCTGAGCAGTTCTTC. Protein product: CASSLDRGLPEQFF. The chain couples TRBV7-8 to TRBJ2-1; TRBD1 aligns across 11 bases. From germline, CDR1 is SGHVS and CDR2 FQNEAQ. The CDR3 is made up of 14 amino acids. With 5 bases clipped from V and 9 bases from J, the junction kept 6 bases outside the gene matches.

The V and J genes are TRBV10-3 and TRBJ2-1; D might be TRBD2 (5 bases). Germline V gene sequence: CDR1 ENHRY, CDR2 SYGVKD. V lost 6 bases, J lost 6 bases, and 6 bases lay in between. CDR3 length: 11 amino acids. The CDR3 DNA sequence: TGTGCCATCAGGGACTCCAATGAGCAGTTCTTC. This encodes CAIRDSNEQFF.

V and J are TRBV28 and TRBJ1-5; no clear D. Germline V lookup: CDR1 MDHEN, CDR2 SYDVKM. V lost 1 base to trimming and J lost 4 bases, with 8 bases between them. CDR3 length: 14 amino acids. CDR3 DNA sequence: TGTGCCAGCAGTTTATCGAGGGAAAATCAGCCCCAGCATTTT. Translated, it gives CASSLSRENQPQHF.

This chain uses TRBV9 with TRBJ2-1, with D perhaps matching TRBD2 (6 bases). V lost 0 bases and J 6 bases, leaving 16 bases between the germline ends. Germline CDR1 and CDR2: SGDLS and YYNGEE. This CDR3 has 16 residues. For the CDR3, the DNA is TGTGCCAGCAGCGTAGCCCCCGCTCAGACTAGCAATGAGCAGTTCTTC. Its protein is CASSVAPAQTSNEQFF.

V usage is TRBV7-3 and J usage is TRBJ2-5, with D possibly TRBD2 on 5 matching bases. Germline CDR1 reads SGHTA; CDR2 reads FQGTGA. V shed 4 bases and J shed 5 bases, with 11 bases lying between them. The CDR3 is made up of 13 amino acids. The CDR3 bases are TGTGCCAGCAGCTCAAGTAGGGAGGAGACCCAGTACTTC. Translation gives CASSSSREETQYF. Looking up the rest from reference TRBV7-3 and TRBJ2-5 gives the full variable domain: GAGVSQTPSNKVTEKGKYVELRCDPISGHTALYWYRQSLGQGPEFLIYFQGTGAADDSGLPNDRFFAVRPEGSVSTLKIQRTERGDSAVYLCASSSSREETQYFGPGTRLLVL.